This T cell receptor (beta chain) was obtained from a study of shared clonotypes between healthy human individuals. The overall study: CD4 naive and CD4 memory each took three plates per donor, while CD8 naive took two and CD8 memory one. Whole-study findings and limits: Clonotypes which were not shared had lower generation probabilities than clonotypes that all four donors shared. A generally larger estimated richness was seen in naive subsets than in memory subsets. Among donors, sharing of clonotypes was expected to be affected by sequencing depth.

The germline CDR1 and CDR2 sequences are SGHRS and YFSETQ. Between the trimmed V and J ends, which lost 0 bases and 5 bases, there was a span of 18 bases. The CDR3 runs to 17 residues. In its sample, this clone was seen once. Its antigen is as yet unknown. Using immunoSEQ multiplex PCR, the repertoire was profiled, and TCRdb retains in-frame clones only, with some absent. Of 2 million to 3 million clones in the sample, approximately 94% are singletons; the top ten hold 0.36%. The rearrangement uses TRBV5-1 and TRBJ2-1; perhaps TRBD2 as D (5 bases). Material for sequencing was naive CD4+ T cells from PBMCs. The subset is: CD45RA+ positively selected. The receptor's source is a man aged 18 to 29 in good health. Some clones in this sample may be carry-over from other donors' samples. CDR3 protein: CASSLAGVARRNNEQFF. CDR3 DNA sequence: TGCGCCAGCAGCTTGGCCGGGGTAGCCCGGAGGAACAATGAGCAGTTCTTC.